The rows below give T cell receptor beta chains drawn from one sample of a study of blood T cell repertoires in COVID-19. Libraries were prepared by immunoSEQ multiplex PCR; TCRdb keeps only in-frame clonotypes and omits some of them. The sample lists about 45,000 clones, around four fifths occurring once. Sequenced material: peripheral blood. These receptor sequences come from a woman of 80 years or more with acute or convalescent COVID-19. The CDR3 runs from the conserved cysteine through the conserved F or W. The D gene is left open where the match is weak. Size is omitted from some rows. Given values are once, few, many or a class for expanded clones.

clone_size: .
d_call: .
j_call: TRBJ2-2
v_call: TRBV11-2
cdr3_aa: CASSALDVIWGDTGELFF
cdr3_nt: TGTGCCAGCAGCGCCCTGGACGTAATCTGGGGCGACACCGGGGAGCTGTTTTTT

clone_size: .
d_call: .
j_call: TRBJ1-2
v_call: TRBV7-2
cdr3_aa: CASSLNRVGGYTF
cdr3_nt: TGTGCCAGCAGCTTAAACAGGGTCGGTGGCTACACCTTC

clone_size: .
d_call: .
j_call: TRBJ1-5
v_call: TRBV19
cdr3_aa: CASSIWGGDSNQPQHF
cdr3_nt: TGTGCCAGTAGTATTTGGGGGGGGGATAGCAATCAGCCCCAGCATTTT

clone_size: .
d_call: .
j_call: TRBJ2-3
v_call: TRBV7-6
cdr3_aa: CASSLDPKLASTDTQYF
cdr3_nt: TGTGCCAGCAGCTTAGATCCAAAACTCGCGAGCACAGATACGCAGTATTTT

clone_size: .
d_call: TRBD1
j_call: TRBJ1-1
v_call: TRBV4-1
cdr3_aa: CASSQEDRDFTEAFF
cdr3_nt: TGCGCCAGCAGCCAAGAGGACAGGGATTTTACTGAAGCTTTCTTT

clone_size: .
d_call: TRBD1
j_call: TRBJ2-1
v_call: TRBV6-4
cdr3_aa: CASSVTGTGVYNEQFF
cdr3_nt: TGTGCCAGCAGCGTAACCGGGACAGGGGTATACAATGAGCAGTTCTTC

clone_size: .
d_call: .
j_call: TRBJ1-2
v_call: TRBV2
cdr3_aa: CASSRGGYGYTF
cdr3_nt: TGTGCCAGCAGCAGAGGAGGCTATGGCTACACCTTC

clone_size: few
d_call: TRBD1
j_call: TRBJ2-2
v_call: TRBV18
cdr3_aa: CASSLRMATGGTGELFF
cdr3_nt: TGTGCCAGCTCACTTCGAATGGCGACAGGGGGCACCGGGGAGCTGTTTTTT

clone_size: .
d_call: .
j_call: TRBJ2-7
v_call: TRBV29-1
cdr3_aa: CSVAEVGVSYEQYF
cdr3_nt: TGCAGCGTTGCCGAAGTAGGGGTTTCCTACGAGCAGTACTTC

clone_size: .
d_call: .
j_call: TRBJ2-3
v_call: TRBV7-9
cdr3_aa: CASSFALDHTDTQYF
cdr3_nt: TGTGCCAGCAGCTTTGCTCTAGACCACACAGATACGCAGTATTTT

clone_size: .
d_call: TRBD2
j_call: TRBJ2-3
v_call: TRBV7-2
cdr3_aa: CAARGRASGGADTQYF
cdr3_nt: TGTGCCGCTAGGGGGCGGGCTAGCGGGGGCGCAGATACGCAGTATTTT